Each of the 21 T cell receptor beta chains below was sequenced from the same sample in a study of T cells in localized non-small cell lung cancer (dated by TCRdb to 2020 to 2021). The library was generated by the immunoSEQ multiplex PCR assay. The table comes from immuneACCESS by way of TCRdb, which keeps in-frame sequences with V and J called. Part of the clones is missing from these tables; in studies checked, under half for an unresolved V gene and the rest for unknown reasons. The sample contains 45,000 to 55,000 clones, just over 85% of them found a single time. The ten largest clones take up approximately 20% of the sample. The sequences come from peripheral blood, collected before any cancer treatment. These receptor sequences come from a male donor at least 60 years old with stage III squamous cell lung carcinoma.

The CDR3 DNA reads as TGTGCCACCAGCAGAGACCCCCGTCAGGGATCATACGAGCAGTACTTC. Translated, it gives CATSRDPRQGSYEQYF. The V gene is TRBV15, the J gene TRBJ2-7; tentative D call: TRBD1 (5 bases). This CDR3 comprises 16 residues. Germline V gene lookup returns CDR1 LNHNV and CDR2 YYDKDF (reference sequence). Trimming shortened V by 0 bases and J by 4 bases, and 16 bases separated the two germline ends.

The chain couples TRBV10-3 to TRBJ2-6, with 10 bases lining up with TRBD1. V was clipped by 6 bases and J by 2 bases; unmatched bases: 4. Germline V gene sequence: CDR1 ENHRY, CDR2 SYGVKD. The CDR3 runs 16 residues. In DNA, the CDR3 is TGTGCCATCAGAAGACAGGGGGCGACTGGGGCCAACGTCCTGACTTTC. Its translation is CAIRRQGATGANVLTF.

This clone has just one count. The rearrangement joins TRBV28 to TRBJ2-5; 9 nucleotides agree with TRBD2. CDR3 length: 15 amino acids. V lost 6 bases to trimming and J lost 5 bases; unmatched junction nucleotides: 10. Per germline, CDR1 MDHEN and CDR2 SYDVKM. CDR3 in amino acids: CASRPAGGPWETQYF. CDR3 nucleotide sequence: TGTGCCAGCAGGCCCGCGGGAGGGCCATGGGAGACCCAGTACTTC.

This rearrangement joins TRBV7-3 to TRBJ2-5; no clear D gene. The CDR3 runs 13 residues. The V gene lost 1 base and the J gene lost 3 bases, with 6 bases spanning the gap. Per the germline V gene, CDR1 is SGHTA and CDR2 is FQGTGA. The CDR3 DNA reads TGTGCCAGCAGCTTAAATCGAAAAGAGACCCAGTACTTC. Amino acid sequence: CASSLNRKETQYF.

V usage is TRBV27 and J usage is TRBJ2-1, with 12 positions matching TRBD2. CDR1 and CDR2 from the germline V gene are MNHEY and SMNVEV (reference sequence). Trimming removed 0 bases from V and 8 bases from J; junction bases left unmatched: 8. The CDR3 covers 17 residues. The DNA of the CDR3 is TGTGCCAGCAGTTTATCGATACCGGGACTAGCGGGTTATGAGCAGTTCTTC. Its translation: CASSLSIPGLAGYEQFF.

This rearrangement joins TRBV9 to TRBJ2-2; D remains ambiguous. The length of the CDR3 is 12 residues. Trimming removed 0 bases at V and 7 bases at J, with 4 bases between. CDR1 is SGDLS, CDR2 YYNGEE, per germline. The CDR3 coding sequence is TGTGCCAGCAGCGTAGTGAACGGGGAGCTGTTTTTT. Translating gives CASSVVNGELFF.

The V call is TRBV4-2, the J call TRBJ2-7; 10 bases map to TRBD1. This CDR3 has 15 residues. The germline V gene encodes CDR1 LGHNA and CDR2 YNFKEQ. With 3 bases clipped from V and 2 bases from J, the junction kept 4 bases outside the gene matches. CDR3 residues: CASSHAGTGAYEQYF. The CDR3 DNA sequence: TGTGCCAGCAGCCATGCTGGGACAGGGGCCTACGAGCAGTACTTC.

The sample holds a few counts of this clone. This sequence joins TRBV9 and TRBJ1-2; weak D call: TRBD1 (6 bases). Trimming took 4 bases from V and 5 from J, leaving 6 bases between them. CDR3 length equals 11 residues. The germline CDR1 and CDR2 sequences are SGDLS and YYNGEE. The CDR3 protein is CASSQGYGYTF. DNA for the CDR3: TGTGCCAGCAGCCAGGGGTATGGCTACACCTTC.

The V gene is TRBV9, the J gene TRBJ1-3; D unresolved. Germline V gene lookup returns CDR1 SGDLS and CDR2 YYNGEE. The CDR3 consists of 15 residues. V shed 0 bases and J shed 0 bases, with 7 bases lying between them. CDR3 DNA sequence: TGTGCCAGCAGCGTAGACCCAGTCTCTGGAAACACCATATATTTT. This translates into CASSVDPVSGNTIYF.

V usage is TRBV7-9 and J usage is TRBJ2-3; D may correspond to TRBD1 or TRBD2 (7 bases each). V lost 8 bases, J lost 5 bases, and 23 bases lay in between. CDR3 size: 16 residues. CDR1 SEHNR and CDR2 FQNEAQ come from the germline V gene (reference sequence). CDR3 in DNA: TGTGCCAGCGACTGGGGGGGACAGCCCCAAGGAGATACGCAGTATTTT. It yields the protein CASDWGGQPQGDTQYF.

This chain uses TRBV6-5 with TRBJ2-7; no firm D call. Germline V gives CDR1 MNHEY, CDR2 SVGAGI. The CDR3 has 15 residues. Trimming removed 0 bases from V and 0 bases from J, with 9 bases in between. The DNA of the CDR3 is TGTGCCAGCAGTTACTCGACAACGAGCTCCTACGAGCAGTACTTC. Translating gives CASSYSTTSSYEQYF.

Concerning this clone itself: Given a much more abundant clone one base away, this may be a read error. CDR3 nucleotide sequence: TGTGCCAGTAATATTCAGGGTACTGAAGCTTTCTTT. As protein: CASNIQGTEAFF. The gene calls are TRBV19 and TRBJ1-1; perhaps TRBD1 as D (5 bases). V was trimmed by 7 bases and J by 5 bases, leaving 11 bases between them. There are 12 residues in the CDR3. Looked up from germline, CDR1 is LNHDA and CDR2 is SQIVND (reference sequence). Combining the CDR3 with reference TRBV19 and TRBJ1-1 gives the whole variable domain DGGITQSPKYLFRKEGQNVTLSCEQNLNHDAMYWYRQDPGQGLRLIYYSQIVNDFQKGDIAEGYSVSREKKESFPLTVTSAQKNPTAFYLCASNIQGTEAFFGQGTRLTVV.

This sequence joins TRBV19 and TRBJ2-1, with 7 bases aligning to TRBD1. CDR1 LNHDA and CDR2 SQIVND come from the germline V gene (reference sequence). J gave up 10 bases and V 9 bases, and 12 bases lay outside the gene matches. CDR3 length: 13 amino acids. CDR3 sequence reads: CASTTKGAGEQFF. For the CDR3, the DNA is TGTGCCAGCACAACAAAGGGGGCAGGGGAGCAGTTCTTC.

CDR3: CASSWGLAGRTGELFF. The CDR3 bases are TGTGCCAGCAGCTGGGGACTAGCGGGCCGCACCGGGGAGCTGTTTTTT. The gene calls are TRBV5-5 and TRBJ2-2; TRBD2 matches 12 bases. CDR1 SGHKS and CDR2 YYEKEE come from the germline V gene (reference sequence). The V segment lost 3 bases and the J segment 4 bases; nucleotides outside the gene matches: 4. The CDR3 consists of 16 residues.

V is TRBV9 and J is TRBJ2-3; D is possibly TRBD1 (6 bases). Germline V gene data show CDR1 as SGDLS and CDR2 as YYNGEE. The CDR3 covers 17 residues. V lost 5 bases to trimming and J lost 4 bases, with 23 bases between them. The CDR3 coding sequence is TGTGCCAGCAGTGATGGACAGAAGGGTTCGGGACCAGATACGCAGTATTTT. It encodes CASSDGQKGSGPDTQYF. The variable domain in full, completed from reference TRBV9 and TRBJ2-3, reads DSGVTQTPKHLITATGQRVTLRCSPRSGDLSVYWYQQSLDQGLQFLIQYYNGEERAKGNILERFSAQQFPDLHSELNLSSLELGDSALYFCASSDGQKGSGPDTQYFGPGTRLTVL.

The chain is built from TRBV6-5 and TRBJ2-2, with no clear D. V was pared by 3 bases and J by 8 bases, with 10 bases between. CDR3 length: 13 amino acids. The V gene's germline CDR1 is MNHEY and CDR2 SVGAGI. Here the CDR3 reads CASSYWGPGELFF. The CDR3 coding sequence is TGTGCCAGCAGTTATTGGGGTCCGGGGGAGCTGTTTTTT.

CDR3 in DNA: TGTGCCAGCTCTCTAGCCTCGAACACTGAAGCTTTCTTT. This gives the protein CASSLASNTEAFF. This chain links TRBV28 with TRBJ1-1; D is uncertain. V gave up 8 bases and J gave up 1 base, with 11 bases separating them. The CDR3 is 13 amino acids. Germline V gene sequence: CDR1 MDHEN, CDR2 SYDVKM. Supplemented by reference TRBV28 and TRBJ1-1, the full variable domain reads DVKVTQSSRYLVKRTGEKVFLECVQDMDHENMFWYRQDPGLGLRLIYFSYDVKMKEKGDIPEGYSVSREKKERFSLILESASTNQTSMYLCASSLASNTEAFFGQGTRLTVV.

The chain's CDR3 is CASSAAGVSYNEQFF. The CDR3 DNA is TGCGCCAGCAGCGCGGCAGGGGTCTCCTACAATGAGCAGTTCTTC. This chain links TRBV5-1 with TRBJ2-1; TRBD1 might be the D (6 bases). This CDR3 contains 15 residues. The germline V and J ends were trimmed by 4 bases and 0 bases, with 11 bases remaining between them. Germline V lookup: CDR1 SGHRS, CDR2 YFSETQ.

The chain recombines TRBV9 with TRBJ2-3; D gene uncertain. The CDR3 covers 13 residues. Trimming shortened V by 2 bases and J by 0 bases, and 4 bases separated the two germline ends. In germline, CDR1 is SGDLS, CDR2 YYNGEE. The CDR3 region is CASSVSSTDTQYF. CDR3 nucleotides: TGTGCCAGCAGCGTCTCTAGCACAGATACGCAGTATTTT.

This clone was detected only once. The chain has TRBV18 and TRBJ2-5; D ambiguous. Germline V lookup: CDR1 KGHSH, CDR2 LQKENI. The ends were cut back, 0 bases at V and 5 bases at J, with 4 bases in the middle. The CDR3 is made up of 12 amino acids. The CDR3 bases are TGTGCCAGCTCACCACCGGGGGAGACCCAGTACTTC. It yields the protein CASSPPGETQYF. Based on the CDR3 plus reference TRBV18 and TRBJ2-5, the full variable domain is NAGVMQNPRHLVRRRGQEARLRCSPMKGHSHVYWYRQLPEEGLKFMVYLQKENIIDESGMPKERFSAEFPKEGPSILRIQQVVRGDSAAYFCASSPPGETQYFGPGTRLLVL.

This rearrangement joins TRBV5-5 to TRBJ1-5; a possible D gene is TRBD1 (5 bases). This CDR3 is 14 amino acids long. Germline V lookup: CDR1 SGHKS, CDR2 YYEKEE (reference sequence). V gave up 1 base and J gave up 7 bases, with 12 bases separating them. Here the CDR3 DNA reads TGTGCCAGCAGCTTGTCGAGGTGGGGGCAGCCCCAGCATTTT. Protein sequence: CASSLSRWGQPQHF.